This entry lists 30 T cell receptor beta chains sequenced from one sample in a study of human T cells and chemical hapten exposure. Time point specified: patch test 3, about 24 weeks after DPC sensitization. The sample's treatment: therapeutic diphenylcyclopropenone sensitization with weekly scalp DPC. Each CDR3 protein gets one entry after TCRdb re-called the RACE reads with MiXCR. The table shows about 120,000 distinct CDR3 sequences, with about 11% occurring only once. Source: whole blood, taken in connection with sensitization to the hapten diphenylcyclopropenone (DPC). The origin of the receptors is a woman aged 50 to 60 with alopecia areata. Some clones in this sample may be carry-over from other donors' samples.

This clonotype was counted a few times. This chain links TRBV9 with TRBJ2-1; D is undetermined. The ends were cut back, 0 bases at V and 1 base at J, with 11 bases in the middle. This CDR3 is built from 16 residues. From germline, CDR1 is SGDLS and CDR2 YYNGEE. CDR3 loop: CASSVDASLSYNEQFF. The DNA of the CDR3 is TGTGCCAGCAGCGTAGATGCCAGTCTTTCCTACAATGAGCAGTTCTTC.

This rearrangement joins TRBV3-1 to TRBJ1-4; D remains unclear. The ends were cut back, 0 bases at V and 2 bases at J, with 13 bases in the middle. Germline CDR1 reads LGHDT; CDR2 reads YNNKEL (reference sequence). The CDR3 has 17 amino acids. CDR3 sequence (DNA): TGTGCCAGCAGCCAAGAGCGGGTTTCTGCGACTAATGAAAAACTGTTTTTT. Amino acids: CASSQERVSATNEKLFF.

This clonotype came up a few times. The V and J genes are TRBV6-1 and TRBJ1-3; a weak D match, TRBD1 (6 bases). Trimming took 7 bases from V and 2 from J, leaving 9 bases between them. Germline V gives CDR1 MNHNS, CDR2 SASEGT. This CDR3 is 13 amino acids long. The CDR3 DNA reads TGTGCCAGCACCGGGACACCTGGAAACACCATATATTTT. Its translation: CASTGTPGNTIYF.

This clonotype was counted a few times. The V gene is TRBV15, the J gene TRBJ2-3, with D maybe TRBD1 (6 bases). The CDR3 is 15 residues long. CDR1 and CDR2 (germline): LNHNV, YYDKDF (reference sequence). V lost 0 bases and J 1 base, leaving 8 bases between the germline ends. The CDR3 spells CATSRDGQRTDTQYF. DNA for the CDR3: TGTGCCACCAGCAGAGATGGACAGCGCACAGATACGCAGTATTTT.

This clonotype was detected only a few times. The chain has TRBV12-3 or TRBV12-4 and TRBJ2-7; 10 positions agree with TRBD2. Unmatched junction bases numbered 4, after V lost 6 bases and J lost 2 bases. This CDR3 region has 14 residues. The CDR3 spells CASSSLAGAYEQYF. The CDR3 bases are TGTGCCAGCAGCTCTCTAGCGGGAGCCTACGAGCAGTACTTC.

This chain uses TRBV15 with TRBJ1-5; D is ambiguous. CDR3 length equals 14 residues. Germline CDR1 reads LNHNV; CDR2 reads YYDKDF (reference sequence). The V end was cut by 0 bases, the J end by 7 bases, with 10 bases between. DNA for the CDR3: TGTGCCACCAGCAGAGACTTCGCCGGCCAGCCCCAGCATTTT. Protein sequence: CATSRDFAGQPQHF.

This clonotype has only a few counts. The chain couples TRBV4-2 to TRBJ2-1; TRBD2 aligns across 12 bases. V shed 4 bases, J shed 7 bases, and the junction held 11 bases outside the gene matches. The CDR3 is made up of 17 amino acids. Germline assignment: CDR1 LGHNA and CDR2 YNFKEQ. The CDR3 spells CASSRPPGLAGGNEQFF. CDR3 DNA: TGTGCCAGCAGCCGCCCCCCGGGACTAGCGGGTGGGAATGAGCAGTTCTTC.

This clonotype was seen more than once but under ten times. This chain joins TRBV3-1 and TRBJ2-2, with D tentatively TRBD1 or TRBD2 (5 bases each). V lost 4 bases, J lost 6 bases, and 15 bases lay in between. This CDR3 is built from 15 residues. Germline V lookup: CDR1 LGHDT, CDR2 YNNKEL (reference sequence). The CDR3 reads CASSLSGARAGELFF. CDR3 DNA sequence: TGTGCCAGCAGCCTATCCGGGGCCCGGGCCGGGGAGCTGTTTTTT.

This clonotype was picked up a small number of times. The chain joins TRBV19 to TRBJ2-3; TRBD2 aligns across 7 bases. CDR1 is LNHDA, CDR2 SQIVND, per germline (reference sequence). The CDR3 totals 15 residues. Germline trimming cut 3 bases from V and 3 bases from J; bases unmatched to any gene: 6. The CDR3 DNA reads as TGTGCCAGTAGTATCACCAGCGGGGAGACAGATACGCAGTATTTT. It translates to CASSITSGETDTQYF.

This clonotype was seen only a few times. V is TRBV19 and J is TRBJ2-1; the D is unclear. Trimming shortened V by 3 bases and J by 4 bases, and 7 bases separated the two germline ends. Germline CDR1 reads LNHDA; CDR2 reads SQIVND (reference sequence). CDR3 size: 13 residues. The CDR3 region is CASSINTYNEQFF. CDR3 nucleotides: TGTGCCAGTAGTATTAACACTTACAATGAGCAGTTCTTC.

This clonotype was observed a handful of times. The J gene is TRBJ2-3, the V gene TRBV28; D is ambiguous. The CDR3 is made up of 13 amino acids. The ends were cut back, 6 bases at V and 5 bases at J, with 12 bases in the middle. The V gene's germline CDR1 is MDHEN and CDR2 SYDVKM. In DNA form, the CDR3 reads TGTGCCAGCAGGTTAACAACAGAAGATACGCAGTATTTT. Translated: CASRLTTEDTQYF. The variable domain in full, completed from reference TRBV28 and TRBJ2-3, reads DVKVTQSSRYLVKRTGEKVFLECVQDMDHENMFWYRQDPGLGLRLIYFSYDVKMKEKGDIPEGYSVSREKKERFSLILESASTNQTSMYLCASRLTTEDTQYFGPGTRLTVL.

This clonotype was seen a few times. The V call is TRBV3-1, the J call TRBJ1-1; D not resolved. V lost 3 bases and J lost 7, with 9 bases in between. Germline V gives CDR1 LGHDT, CDR2 YNNKEL (reference sequence). The CDR3 length is 12 residues. CDR3 loop: CASSHPTSEAFF. As DNA, the CDR3 is TGTGCCAGCAGCCATCCAACTAGTGAAGCTTTCTTT.

The chain carries TRBV6-5 and TRBJ2-7, with 7 bases fitting TRBD2. CDR3 length: 17 amino acids. V shed 3 bases and J 2 bases; nucleotides not matched to a gene: 13. Germline V gene lookup returns CDR1 MNHEY and CDR2 SVGAGI. The CDR3 loop is CASSYSIGREFAYEQYF. The CDR3 DNA reads as TGTGCCAGCAGTTATTCGATAGGGCGGGAGTTTGCCTACGAGCAGTACTTC.

The V call is TRBV15, the J call TRBJ1-6; 8 bases match TRBD1. The germline V gene encodes CDR1 LNHNV and CDR2 YYDKDF (reference sequence). This CDR3 contains 14 residues. Trimming at V came to 5 bases and at J to 10 bases, leaving 7 bases not matched to a gene. The CDR3 sequence: CATSSDRGWSPLHF. The CDR3 nucleotides read TGTGCCACCAGCTCAGACAGGGGTTGGTCACCCCTCCACTTT.

This clonotype was found a few times. The chain couples TRBV27 to TRBJ2-7; 9 bases map to TRBD1. Germline V gene lookup returns CDR1 MNHEY and CDR2 SMNVEV (reference sequence). CDR3 length: 16 residues. Losses at the gene ends were 3 bases for V and 3 bases for J; bases not matched to a gene: 9. CDR3 sequence: CASSLLPGQGLYEQYF. The CDR3 DNA reads TGTGCCAGCAGTTTGTTACCGGGACAGGGACTCTACGAGCAGTACTTC.

This clonotype was counted many times. J is TRBJ1-2 and V is TRBV20-1; 7 bases agree with TRBD1. V was clipped by 3 bases and J by 8 bases; unmatched bases: 9. Per the germline V gene, CDR1 is DFQATT and CDR2 is SNEGSKA (reference sequence). This CDR3 spans 13 amino acids. Here the CDR3 reads CSASKGTAVGYTF. In nucleotides, the CDR3 is TGCAGTGCTAGTAAGGGGACAGCGGTAGGCTACACCTTC.

This clonotype was observed a handful of times. This chain uses TRBV29-1 with TRBJ2-4; TRBD2 might be the D (6 bases). Trimming shortened V by 4 bases and J by 7 bases, and 20 bases separated the two germline ends. In germline, CDR1 is SQVTM, CDR2 ANQGSEA. This CDR3 is built from 15 residues. CDR3 in DNA: TGCAGCGTTGTGGGTAGGAGGGGCGCGGAGAACATTCAGTACTTC. Protein product: CSVVGRRGAENIQYF. Full variable domain (outside the CDR3, taken from reference TRBV29-1 and TRBJ2-4): SAVISQKPSRDICQRGTSLTIQCQVDSQVTMMFWYRQQPGQSLTLIATANQGSEATYESGFVIDKFPISRPNLTFSTLTVSNMSPEDSSIYLCSVVGRRGAENIQYFGAGTRLSVL.

The CDR3 bases are TGTGCCAGCAGTGAAGCGGTGAGGCAGCCCCAGCATTTT. Its translation is CASSEAVRQPQHF. This chain uses TRBV2 with TRBJ1-5; D ambiguous. The CDR3 spans 13 residues. The V end was cut by 0 bases, the J end by 7 bases, with 7 bases between. Germline V gene sequence: CDR1 SNHLY, CDR2 FYNNEI.

This chain links TRBV7-2 with TRBJ1-1; possible D gene TRBD1, 5 bases. CDR1 and CDR2 from the germline V gene are SGHTA and FQGNSA. V lost 5 bases and J lost 7, with 14 bases in between. CDR3 length: 13 amino acids. The DNA of the CDR3 is TGTGCCAGCAGCCCCCGGCAGGGTGGTGAAGCTTTCTTT. It codes for CASSPRQGGEAFF.

This clonotype was seen a few times. The V gene is TRBV9, the J gene TRBJ2-1, with D possibly being TRBD2 (6 bases). The CDR3 is 15 amino acids. Germline lookup yields CDR1 SGDLS and CDR2 YYNGEE. V lost 3 bases and J 3 bases, leaving 13 bases between the germline ends. The DNA for the CDR3 is TGTGCCAGCAGCGCCGGCGCGGGGAACTACAATGAGCAGTTCTTC. It codes for CASSAGAGNYNEQFF.

This CDR3 is CASSPSGSDQPQHF. In DNA, the CDR3 is TGTGCCAGCTCACCATCAGGGTCCGATCAGCCCCAGCATTTT. The rearrangement uses TRBV18 and TRBJ1-5, with a weak D call TRBD1 (5 bases). The length of the CDR3 is 14 residues. The V gene's germline CDR1 is KGHSH and CDR2 LQKENI. V was cut by 2 bases and J by 5 bases, with 10 bases left in between.

This clonotype appeared a few times. The chain links TRBV19 to TRBJ1-1; D is possibly TRBD1 (5 bases). In germline, CDR1 is LNHDA, CDR2 SQIVND (reference sequence). The ends were cut back, 3 bases at V and 5 bases at J, with 10 bases in the middle. This CDR3 contains 13 residues. CDR3 bases: TGTGCCAGTAGTATGGGGACTGAGACTGAAGCTTTCTTT. It codes for CASSMGTETEAFF.

This clonotype was found a few times. The chain uses TRBV5-8 and TRBJ1-1; TRBD1 matches 7 bases. The CDR3 contains 12 residues. V shed 1 base and J 9 bases; nucleotides not matched to a gene: 3. From germline, CDR1 is SGHTS and CDR2 YDEGEE. The DNA of the CDR3 is TGTGCCAGCAGCTTGTGGGGACAGAAAGCTTTCTTT. Amino acids: CASSLWGQKAFF.

This clonotype was counted between two and nine times. J is TRBJ2-1 and V is TRBV10-3, with D unclear. This CDR3 spans 11 amino acids. The germline gives CDR1 ENHRY, CDR2 SYGVKD. V lost 5 bases and J 10 bases, leaving 9 bases between the germline ends. The CDR3 region is CAISLSGEQFF. CDR3 sequence (DNA): TGTGCCATCAGTCTATCTGGGGAGCAGTTCTTC.

In the case of this clonotype: This sequence may be a read error, since a much larger clone differs from it by one base. The chain has TRBV7-6 and TRBJ2-1; maybe TRBD1 (6 bases). The CDR3 spans 16 residues. Germline loops: CDR1 SGHVS, CDR2 FNYEAQ. The CDR3 DNA sequence: TGTGCCGGCAGCTCCCAAACAGGGATCTCCTACAATGAGCAGTTCTTC. This sequence encodes CAGSSQTGISYNEQFF.

The gene calls are TRBV20-1 and TRBJ2-7; TRBD2 aligns across 10 bases. This CDR3 region has 13 residues. Per germline, CDR1 DFQATT and CDR2 SNEGSKA (reference sequence). The J segment lost 7 bases and the V segment lost 2 bases, leaving 5 bases of the junction unmatched. Written as DNA, the CDR3 is TGCAGTGCTAGACGTCTAGCGGGAGAGGAGCAGTACTTC. Translated: CSARRLAGEEQYF.

The rearrangement links TRBV9 to TRBJ1-1; D is uncertain. Per germline, CDR1 SGDLS and CDR2 YYNGEE. With 2 bases removed from V and 0 bases from J, the gap between germline ends came to 11 bases. There are 15 residues in the CDR3. The CDR3 loop reads CASSVRQDMNTEAFF. In DNA form, the CDR3 reads TGTGCCAGCAGCGTGCGACAAGACATGAACACTGAAGCTTTCTTT. The complete variable domain, with remaining parts taken from reference TRBV9 and TRBJ1-1, reads DSGVTQTPKHLITATGQRVTLRCSPRSGDLSVYWYQQSLDQGLQFLIQYYNGEERAKGNILERFSAQQFPDLHSELNLSSLELGDSALYFCASSVRQDMNTEAFFGQGTRLTVV.

The table lists this clonotype with many counts. V usage is TRBV7-6 and J usage is TRBJ2-3; D unclear. CDR1 SGHVS and CDR2 FNYEAQ come from the germline V gene. The CDR3 loop spans 12 amino acids. The V and J ends lost 5 bases and 6 bases respectively, with 9 bases between them. The CDR3 bases are TGTGCCAGCAGCCCCCTGGTGGATACGCAGTATTTT. Protein sequence: CASSPLVDTQYF.

Notes on this clonotype: The germline gene is not matched at one end of the junction; a read error may be the cause. J is TRBJ1-1 and V is TRBV20-1; 7 bases match TRBD1. Per the germline V gene, CDR1 is DFQATT and CDR2 is SNEGSKA (reference sequence). This CDR3 spans 11 amino acids. CDR3: CSEGAGTDAFF. The CDR3 DNA follows: TGCAGTGAGGGGGCTGGGACTGACGCTTTCTTT.

This clonotype was seen at least ten times. The V call is TRBV7-9, the J call TRBJ2-1; the D is unclear. The CDR3 runs 16 residues. The germline gives CDR1 SEHNR, CDR2 FQNEAQ (reference sequence). Trimming removed 7 bases at V and 2 bases at J, with 18 bases between. The CDR3 loop is CASTRSDFQPYNEQFF. The CDR3 DNA is TGTGCCAGCACCCGATCCGACTTTCAGCCCTACAATGAGCAGTTCTTC.